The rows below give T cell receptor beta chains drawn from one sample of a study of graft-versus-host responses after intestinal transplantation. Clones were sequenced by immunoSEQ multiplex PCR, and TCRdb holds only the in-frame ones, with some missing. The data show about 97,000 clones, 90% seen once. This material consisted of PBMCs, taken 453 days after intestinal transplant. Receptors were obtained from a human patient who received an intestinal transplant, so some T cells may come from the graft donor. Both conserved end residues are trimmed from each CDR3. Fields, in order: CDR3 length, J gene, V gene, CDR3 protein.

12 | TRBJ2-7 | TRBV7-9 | ASSPVDRVNEQY
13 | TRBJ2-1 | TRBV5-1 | ASSLVQIIYNEQF
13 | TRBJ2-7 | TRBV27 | ASSLAAGVSYEQY
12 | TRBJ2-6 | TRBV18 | ASSIPSGANVLT
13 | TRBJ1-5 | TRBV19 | ASSIESGGNQPQH
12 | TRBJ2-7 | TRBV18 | ASSPLGGDYEQY
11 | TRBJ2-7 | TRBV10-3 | AISSQGSDEQY
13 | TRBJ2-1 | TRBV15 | ATSPNPSSYNEQF
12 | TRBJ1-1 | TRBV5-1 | ASSLEQGYTEAF
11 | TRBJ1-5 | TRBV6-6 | ASGTGDFQPQH
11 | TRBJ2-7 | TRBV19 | ASSPRLDYEQY
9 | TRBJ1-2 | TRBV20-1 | SVRRGYGYT
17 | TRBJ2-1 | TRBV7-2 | ASSLDPVTGPSSYNEQF
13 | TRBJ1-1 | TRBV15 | ATSRDRAGGTEAF
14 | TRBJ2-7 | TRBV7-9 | ASSPHPGTGAYEQY
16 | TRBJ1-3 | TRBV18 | ASSPGPYTGGAGNTIY
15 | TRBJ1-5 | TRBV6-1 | ASSEAWDRGFHQPQH
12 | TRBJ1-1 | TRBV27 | ASSLRSGTTEAF
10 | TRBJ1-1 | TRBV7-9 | ASSWENTEAF
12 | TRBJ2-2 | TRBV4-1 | ASSQDPGTGELF